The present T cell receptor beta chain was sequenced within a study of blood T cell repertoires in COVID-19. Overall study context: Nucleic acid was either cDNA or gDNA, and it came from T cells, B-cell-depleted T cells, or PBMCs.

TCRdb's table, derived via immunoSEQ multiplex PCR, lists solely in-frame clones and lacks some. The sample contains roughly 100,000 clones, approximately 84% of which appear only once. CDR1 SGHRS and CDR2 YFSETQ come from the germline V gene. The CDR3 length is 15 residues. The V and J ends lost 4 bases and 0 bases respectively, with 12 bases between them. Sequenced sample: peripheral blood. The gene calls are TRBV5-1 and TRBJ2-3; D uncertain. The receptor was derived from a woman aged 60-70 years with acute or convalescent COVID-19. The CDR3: CASSLTPASTDTQYF. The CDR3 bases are TGCGCCAGCAGCCTGACTCCCGCCAGCACAGATACGCAGTATTTT.